The 22 T cell receptor beta chains presented below share a single source sample, sequenced in a study of OX40 agonist ivuxolimab in advanced cancers. The table came from immunoSEQ multiplex PCR; TCRdb's copy has only in-frame clones and leaves some out. The table has 50,000 to 65,000 clones, around nine tenths seen once. The input for sequencing was CD4+ or CD8+ T cells sorted from blood, taken in a trial of the OX40 agonist ivuxolimab. Every receptor here comes from an adult with an advanced solid tumor such as melanoma, head and neck, liver or kidney cancer.

The rearrangement uses TRBV10-3 and TRBJ1-1; D not certain. The CDR3 is made up of 14 amino acids. The ends were cut back, 3 bases at V and 0 bases at J, with 8 bases in the middle. From germline, CDR1 is ENHRY and CDR2 SYGVKD. The CDR3 coding sequence is TGTGCCATCAGTGACCCGGGAGTGAACACTGAAGCTTTCTTT. Protein: CAISDPGVNTEAFF.

The CDR3 region has the DNA TGTGCCAGTAGTACCCCGGGACGGAAGAACACTGAAGCTTTCTTT. It translates to CASSTPGRKNTEAFF. This rearrangement joins TRBV19 to TRBJ1-1; D is perhaps TRBD1 (5 bases). CDR1 LNHDA and CDR2 SQIVND come from the germline V gene (reference sequence). V dropped 4 bases and J dropped 1 base, with 13 bases sitting between them. The CDR3 extends over 15 amino acids. The full variable domain, with the rest looked up from reference TRBV19 and TRBJ1-1, is DGGITQSPKYLFRKEGQNVTLSCEQNLNHDAMYWYRQDPGQGLRLIYYSQIVNDFQKGDIAEGYSVSREKKESFPLTVTSAQKNPTAFYLCASSTPGRKNTEAFFGQGTRLTVV.

CDR3: CASSPETRRAYEQYF. The CDR3, as DNA: TGCGCCAGCAGCCCGGAAACCCGCAGGGCCTACGAGCAGTACTTC. J is TRBJ2-7 and V is TRBV4-1; D is perhaps TRBD1 (5 bases). The germline CDR1 and CDR2 sequences are MGHRA and YSYEKL. V shed 4 bases and J shed 2 bases, with 15 bases lying between them. This CDR3 comprises 15 residues.

The count of this clone is one. The chain is built from TRBV11-2 and TRBJ1-2; a possible D gene is TRBD1 (5 bases). The V gene's germline CDR1 is SGHAT and CDR2 FQNNGV. This CDR3 has 13 amino acids. The germline V and J ends were trimmed by 5 bases and 5 bases, with 12 bases remaining between them. CDR3 DNA sequence: TGTGCCAGCAGCCCGGGTGGGGGGTATGGCTACACCTTC. This sequence encodes CASSPGGGYGYTF.

There are a few counts of this clone. The chain joins TRBV27 to TRBJ1-5, with D possibly TRBD1 on 5 matching bases. The CDR3 runs to 15 residues. Trimming took 6 bases from V and 4 from J, leaving 16 bases between them. Germline V gene sequence: CDR1 MNHEY, CDR2 SMNVEV (reference sequence). CDR3 in DNA: TGTGCCAGCAGGACTGGGCAGGGTGATAATCAGCCCCAGCATTTT. Its protein product is CASRTGQGDNQPQHF.

The chain combines TRBV10-3 with TRBJ2-3, with 11 bases identical to TRBD2. CDR1 and CDR2 from the germline V gene are ENHRY and SYGVKD. The CDR3 runs to 14 residues. J lost 5 bases, V lost 5 bases, and 3 bases had no gene match. As DNA, the CDR3 is TGTGCCATCAGTCAACTAGCGGGAGTAGATACGCAGTATTTT. Translation: CAISQLAGVDTQYF.

This chain joins TRBV4-1 and TRBJ2-2; D may be TRBD1 (7 bases). The length of the CDR3 is 15 residues. In germline, CDR1 is MGHRA, CDR2 YSYEKL. V was shortened by 6 bases and J by 7 bases, with 18 bases between the two germline ends. CDR3 protein: CASSPDQGGHGELFF. CDR3 DNA: TGCGCCAGCAGTCCCGACCAGGGGGGACACGGGGAGCTGTTTTTT.

The V call is TRBV27, the J call TRBJ2-3; no clear D gene. V lost 1 base and J 1 base, leaving 9 bases between the germline ends. This CDR3 contains 15 residues. Per the germline V gene, CDR1 is MNHEY and CDR2 is SMNVEV (reference sequence). The CDR3 loop is CASSLFTTGTDTQYF. The DNA of the CDR3 is TGTGCCAGCAGTTTATTTACTACCGGCACAGATACGCAGTATTTT.

J is TRBJ1-1 and V is TRBV5-1, with D uncertain. V was clipped by 3 bases and J by 6 bases, with 18 bases between them. In germline, CDR1 is SGHRS, CDR2 YFSETQ. CDR3 size: 15 residues. CDR3 bases: TGCGCCAGCAGCTGGATCTCTCGGGCCGGGGCTGAAGCTTTCTTT. Protein: CASSWISRAGAEAFF.

The rearrangement joins TRBV2 to TRBJ1-5, with TRBD1 identical over 8 bases. Germline V gives CDR1 SNHLY, CDR2 FYNNEI. With V trimmed by 5 bases and J by 4 bases, 4 bases remained unmatched. The CDR3 runs to 14 residues. CDR3 nucleotide sequence: TGTGCCAGCAGTATGGACAGGGCTAATCAGCCCCAGCATTTT. Protein sequence: CASSMDRANQPQHF.

CDR3 nucleotide sequence: TGTGCCAGCTCACCAGTGGACAGAACTAACTATGGCTACACCTTC. Encoded protein: CASSPVDRTNYGYTF. V gene TRBV18 combines with J gene TRBJ1-2, with TRBD1 as a possible D gene (6 bases). Trimming pared 2 bases from V and 0 bases from J, leaving 10 bases between. Germline CDR1 KGHSH, CDR2 LQKENI. This CDR3 has 15 amino acids.

This rearrangement joins TRBV5-6 to TRBJ2-5; 9 nucleotides line up with TRBD1. TRBJ2-7 explains the end of the DNA better; the J call may be wrong. CDR1 and CDR2 (germline): SGHDT, YYEEEE. The CDR3 is 14 amino acids. The CDR3 loop is CASSLGQGGYEQYF. For the CDR3, the DNA is TGTGCCAGCAGCCTGGGACAGGGTGGCTACGAGCAGTACTTC.

The gene calls are TRBV21-1 and TRBJ2-2; the table's D call TRBD1 went unverified against the DNA. TRBV21-1 corresponds to a pseudogene. The CDR3 sequence is 15 residues long. This chain's CDR3 is CASNPGQGNTGELFF. CDR3 coding DNA: TGTGCCAGCAACCCGGGACAGGGAAACACCGGGGAGCTGTTTTTT.

The CDR3 reads CASSPGQANYGYTF. The CDR3 coding sequence is TGTGCCAGCAGCCCGGGACAGGCGAACTATGGCTACACCTTC. The chain recombines TRBV7-2 with TRBJ1-2; 8 bases match TRBD1. The CDR3 is 14 amino acids. V dropped 5 bases and J dropped 2; count of bases not matched to a gene: 4. Germline V lookup: CDR1 SGHTA, CDR2 FQGNSA.

This clone was recorded once. This chain links TRBV13 with TRBJ2-3; 15 nucleotides match TRBD2. J was trimmed by 1 base and V by 5 bases; bases with no gene match: 7. The length of the CDR3 is 18 residues. The germline V gene has CDR1 PRHDT and CDR2 FYEKMQ (reference sequence). The CDR3 DNA sequence: TGTGCCAGCAGCCGTCCCGGGACTAGCGGGGGGCGCACAGATACGCAGTATTTT. It is translated as CASSRPGTSGGRTDTQYF.

The chain combines TRBV2 with TRBJ2-5, with 15 bases fitting TRBD2. Germline loops: CDR1 SNHLY, CDR2 FYNNEI. The CDR3 is made up of 19 amino acids. The trim removed 5 bases at V and 5 bases at J, leaving 15 bases unmatched. CDR3 region: CASSLTGTSGGRSGETQYF. The CDR3 bases are TGTGCCAGCAGTTTAACCGGGACTAGCGGGGGGCGATCCGGGGAGACCCAGTACTTC.

The gene calls are TRBV15 and TRBJ2-3; perhaps TRBD2 as D (6 bases). Germline lookup yields CDR1 LNHNV and CDR2 YYDKDF (reference sequence). This CDR3 has 14 residues. The ends were cut back, 4 bases at V and 2 bases at J, with 10 bases in the middle. The CDR3 sequence is CATSKGTHTDTQYF. The CDR3 DNA reads as TGTGCCACCAGCAAAGGGACTCACACAGATACGCAGTATTTT.

CDR3: CASSLTPGTYGYTF. The CDR3, as DNA: TGTGCCAGCAGCTTGACCCCGGGGACCTATGGCTACACCTTC. J is TRBJ1-2 and V is TRBV7-2; tentative D call: TRBD1 (5 bases). The CDR3 has 14 residues. Per the germline V gene, CDR1 is SGHTA and CDR2 is FQGNSA. Trimming removed 3 bases from V and 4 bases from J, with 12 bases in between.

This chain links TRBV9 with TRBJ2-5; D might be TRBD1 or TRBD2, each matching 6 bases. With 3 bases removed from V and 5 bases from J, the gap between germline ends came to 14 bases. The CDR3 extends over 14 amino acids. The germline gives CDR1 SGDLS, CDR2 YYNGEE. Here the CDR3 reads CASSEGGHMETQYF. The CDR3 DNA reads as TGTGCCAGCAGCGAGGGGGGCCATATGGAGACCCAGTACTTC.

V gene TRBV4-3 combines with J gene TRBJ1-4, with a weak D call TRBD1 (5 bases). The V gene's germline CDR1 is LGHNA and CDR2 YSLEER. V was clipped by 0 bases and J by 3 bases, with 11 bases between them. The length of the CDR3 is 16 residues. CDR3 sequence: CASSQDLGAPNEKLFF. CDR3 bases: TGCGCCAGCAGCCAAGATTTAGGGGCCCCTAATGAAAAACTGTTTTTT.

The chain carries TRBV27 and TRBJ2-7; D is perhaps TRBD1 (5 bases). The CDR3 contains 14 residues. Germline V gene sequence: CDR1 MNHEY, CDR2 SMNVEV (reference sequence). V dropped 1 base and J dropped 1 base, with 8 bases sitting between them. The CDR3 DNA sequence: TGTGCCAGCAGTTTATGGGGCAGGTCCTACGAGCAGTACTTC. This translates into CASSLWGRSYEQYF.

The chain links TRBV2 to TRBJ1-2, with no clear D. Germline V gives CDR1 SNHLY, CDR2 FYNNEI. CDR3 length: 14 amino acids. The germline V and J ends were trimmed by 2 bases and 0 bases, with 7 bases remaining between them. The CDR3: CASSESPANYGYTF. In DNA form, the CDR3 reads TGTGCCAGCAGTGAATCCCCAGCTAACTATGGCTACACCTTC.